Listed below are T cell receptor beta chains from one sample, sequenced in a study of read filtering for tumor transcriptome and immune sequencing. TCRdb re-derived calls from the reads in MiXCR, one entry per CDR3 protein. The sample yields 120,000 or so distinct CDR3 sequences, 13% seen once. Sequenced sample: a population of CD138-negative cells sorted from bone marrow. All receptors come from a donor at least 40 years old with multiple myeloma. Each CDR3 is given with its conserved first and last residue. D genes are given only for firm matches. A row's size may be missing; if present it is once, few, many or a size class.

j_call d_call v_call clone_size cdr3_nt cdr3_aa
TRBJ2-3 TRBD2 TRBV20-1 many TGCAGTGCTAGAGCCATCTCGGGACTAGCGGTCCTTTCGGATACGCAGTATTTT CSARAISGLAVLSDTQYF
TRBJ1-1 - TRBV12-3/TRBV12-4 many TGTGCCAGCACCTGGGTCTTGAGCACTGAAGCTTTCTTT CASTWVLSTEAFF
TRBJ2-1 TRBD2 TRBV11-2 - TGTGCCAGCAGCCCCGGGGAGCTAGCGGGAGGGCTTCGGAATGAGCAGTTCTTC CASSPGELAGGLRNEQFF
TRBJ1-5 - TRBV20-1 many TGCAGTGCTAGAGGGACGGACTCTAGAAGCCAGCATTTT CSARGTDSRSQHF
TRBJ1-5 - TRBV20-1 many TGCAGTGCTAGAGAGGGGGCTGATCAGCCCCAGCATTTT CSAREGADQPQHF
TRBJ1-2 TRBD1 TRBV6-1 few TGTGCCAGCAGTGAAGGACAGGGAGGGGGTGGCTACACCTTC CASSEGQGGGGYTF
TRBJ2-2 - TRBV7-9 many TGTGCCAGCAGCCGAAGACAGGCCTCCCCGAACACCGGGGAGCTGTTTTTT CASSRRQASPNTGELFF
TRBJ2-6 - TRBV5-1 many TGCGCCAGCAGCTCCACTGGAAGGGCAGGGGCCAACGTCCTGACTTTC CASSSTGRAGANVLTF
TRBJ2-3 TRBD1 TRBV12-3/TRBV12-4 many TGTGCCAGCAGCAAGGACAGGGGGTCCAGCACAGATACGCAGTATTTT CASSKDRGSSTDTQYF
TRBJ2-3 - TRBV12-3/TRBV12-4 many TGTGCCAGCAGTTTCCGGGGGGCCACAGATACGCAGTATTTT CASSFRGATDTQYF
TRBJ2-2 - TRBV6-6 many TGTGCCAGCAGTCCCGGGACCCATAGCCGGGCCGGGGAGCTGTTTTTT CASSPGTHSRAGELFF
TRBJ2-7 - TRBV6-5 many TGTGCCAGCAGCTCCCTGGTCAGGGCAGGAAGCTCCTACGAGCAGTACTTC CASSSLVRAGSSYEQYF
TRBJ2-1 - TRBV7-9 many TGTGCCAGCAGCTTAGCGCTTGCCACTGAGCAGTTCTTC CASSLALATEQFF
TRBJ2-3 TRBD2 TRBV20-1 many TGCAGTGCGGTAAACGGGAGGGCCGCAGATACGCAGTATTTT CSAVNGRAADTQYF
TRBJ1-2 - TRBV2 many TGTGCCAGCAGTCAAACCGCGACGGGCTTACTCACCTTC CASSQTATGLLTF
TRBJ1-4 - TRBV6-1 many TGTGCCACCACGGACAGTATAAATGAAAAACTGTTTTTT CATTDSINEKLFF
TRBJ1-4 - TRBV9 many TGTGCCAGCAGCGTAGGTGGGGATAGTGAAAAACTGTTTTTT CASSVGGDSEKLFF
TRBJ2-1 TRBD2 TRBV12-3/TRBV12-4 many TGTGCCAGCAGGACCGGGACTAGCGGGGGTTGGGGGGGGAATGAGCAGTTCTTC CASRTGTSGGWGGNEQFF
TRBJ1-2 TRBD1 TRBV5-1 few TGCGCCAGCAGCGTTGACAGGGCGACTGTCTACACCTTC CASSVDRATVYTF
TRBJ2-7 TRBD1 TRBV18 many TGTGCCAGCTCACCATGTACAGGGGTAGGATGCGAGCAGTACTTC CASSPCTGVGCEQYF
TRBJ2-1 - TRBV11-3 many TGTGCCAGCAGCTTAGGCGATATCCTCTACAATGAGCAGTTCTTC CASSLGDILYNEQFF
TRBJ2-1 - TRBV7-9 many TGTGCCAGCAGCTTAGTTTCCCCGAAAGGGACCGATGAGCAGTTCTTC CASSLVSPKGTDEQFF
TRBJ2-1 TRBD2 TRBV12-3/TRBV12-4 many TGTGCCAGCAGTCCCCGGGGGGGATCCTACTACAATGAGCAGTTCTTC CASSPRGGSYYNEQFF
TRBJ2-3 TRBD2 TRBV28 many TGTGCCAGCAGTGCCGCGGGGGGCCCGAGATTCACAGATACGCAGTATTTT CASSAAGGPRFTDTQYF
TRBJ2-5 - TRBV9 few TGTGCCAGCAGCCCCGGGACTTGGCAAGAGACCCAGTACTTC CASSPGTWQETQYF
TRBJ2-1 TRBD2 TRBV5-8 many TGTGCCAGCAGCTGGGGACTAGCGGGAGGGGTGAATGAGCAGTTCTTC CASSWGLAGGVNEQFF
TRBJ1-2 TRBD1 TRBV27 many TGTGCCAGCAGTTTAACGAGGGACAGGGCGTACACCTTC CASSLTRDRAYTF
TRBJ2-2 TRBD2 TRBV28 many TGTGCCAGCAGTCAGGAAACTAGCGGGAACACCGGGGAGCTGTTTTTT CASSQETSGNTGELFF
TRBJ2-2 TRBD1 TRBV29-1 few TGCAGCGTTGGGGCTCCGGGACAGGGGTGGGGAGGAGACGGGGAGCTGTTTTTT CSVGAPGQGWGGDGELFF
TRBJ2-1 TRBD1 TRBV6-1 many TGTGCCAGCAGAGTAGTCGACAGGGACAATGAGCAGTTCTTC CASRVVDRDNEQFF
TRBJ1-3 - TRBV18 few TGTGCCAGCTCACCAAGTCGGACCGACTCTGGAAACACCATATATTTT CASSPSRTDSGNTIYF
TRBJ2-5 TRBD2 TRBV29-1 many TGCAGCGCTGGGACTAGCGGGGGGTTGGAGACCCAGTACTTC CSAGTSGGLETQYF
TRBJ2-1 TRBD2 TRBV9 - TGTGCCAGCAGCGTAGCACTAGCGGGGGACTACAATGAGCAGTTCTTC CASSVALAGDYNEQFF